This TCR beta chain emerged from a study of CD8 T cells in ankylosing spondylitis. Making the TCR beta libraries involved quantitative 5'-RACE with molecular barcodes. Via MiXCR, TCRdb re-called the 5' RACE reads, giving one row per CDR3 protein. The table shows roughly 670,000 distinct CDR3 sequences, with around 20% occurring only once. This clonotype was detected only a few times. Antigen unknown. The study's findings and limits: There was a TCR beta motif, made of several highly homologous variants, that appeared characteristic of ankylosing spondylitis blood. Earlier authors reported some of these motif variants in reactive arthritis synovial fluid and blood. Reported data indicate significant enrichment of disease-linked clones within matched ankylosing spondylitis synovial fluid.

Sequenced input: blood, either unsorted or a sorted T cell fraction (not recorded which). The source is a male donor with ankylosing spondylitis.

The CDR3 sequence is CASSLQRQVSGANVLTF. The CDR3, as DNA: TGTGCCAGCAGTTTGCAGCGCCAGGTCTCTGGGGCCAACGTCCTGACTTTC. The chain couples TRBV12-3 or TRBV12-4 to TRBJ2-6; D remains ambiguous. Trimming took off 3 bases at V and 0 bases at J, with 12 bases between the two ends. CDR3 size: 17 residues.